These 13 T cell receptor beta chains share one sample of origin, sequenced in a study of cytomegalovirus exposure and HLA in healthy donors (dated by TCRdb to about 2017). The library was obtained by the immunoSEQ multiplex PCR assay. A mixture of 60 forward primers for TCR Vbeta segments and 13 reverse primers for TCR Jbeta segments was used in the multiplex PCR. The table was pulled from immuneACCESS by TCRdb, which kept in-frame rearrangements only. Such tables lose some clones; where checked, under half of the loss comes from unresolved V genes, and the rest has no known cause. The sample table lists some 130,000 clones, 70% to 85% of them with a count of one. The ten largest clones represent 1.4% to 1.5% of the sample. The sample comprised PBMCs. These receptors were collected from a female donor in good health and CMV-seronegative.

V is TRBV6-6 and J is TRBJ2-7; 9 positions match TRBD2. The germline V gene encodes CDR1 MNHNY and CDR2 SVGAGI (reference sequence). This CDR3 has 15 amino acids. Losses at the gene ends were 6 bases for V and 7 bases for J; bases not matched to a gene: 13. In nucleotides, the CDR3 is TGTGCCAGCAGGTCCAAGGCGGGAGGGCCGGGAGAGCAGTACTTC. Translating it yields CASRSKAGGPGEQYF.

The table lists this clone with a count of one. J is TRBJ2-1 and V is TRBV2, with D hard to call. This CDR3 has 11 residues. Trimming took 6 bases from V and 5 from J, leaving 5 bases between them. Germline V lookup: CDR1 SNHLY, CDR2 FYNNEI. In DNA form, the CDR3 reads TGTGCCAGCAGCCCAAACAATGAGCAGTTCTTC. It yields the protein CASSPNNEQFF.

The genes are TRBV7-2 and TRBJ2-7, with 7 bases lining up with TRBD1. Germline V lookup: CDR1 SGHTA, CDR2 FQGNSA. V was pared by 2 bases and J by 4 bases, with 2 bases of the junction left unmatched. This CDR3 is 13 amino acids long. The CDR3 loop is CASSLPQGYEQYF. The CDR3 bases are TGTGCCAGCAGCTTACCACAGGGGTACGAGCAGTACTTC.

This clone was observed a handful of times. The chain's CDR3 is CASRERQVYTEAFF. CDR3 coding DNA: TGTGCCAGCAGGGAAAGACAGGTCTACACTGAAGCTTTCTTT. The V call is TRBV6-1, the J call TRBJ1-1, with D possibly being TRBD1 (6 bases). The CDR3 loop spans 14 amino acids. The ends were cut back, 6 bases at V and 3 bases at J, with 14 bases in the middle. Germline values: CDR1 MNHNS, CDR2 SASEGT.

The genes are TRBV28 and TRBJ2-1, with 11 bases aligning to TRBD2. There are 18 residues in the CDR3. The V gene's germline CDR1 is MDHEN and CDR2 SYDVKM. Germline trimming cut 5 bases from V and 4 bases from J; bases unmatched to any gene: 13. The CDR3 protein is CASSPRASGRLLYNEQFF. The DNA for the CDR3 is TGTGCCAGCAGTCCTCGAGCTAGCGGGAGGCTTCTGTACAATGAGCAGTTCTTC.

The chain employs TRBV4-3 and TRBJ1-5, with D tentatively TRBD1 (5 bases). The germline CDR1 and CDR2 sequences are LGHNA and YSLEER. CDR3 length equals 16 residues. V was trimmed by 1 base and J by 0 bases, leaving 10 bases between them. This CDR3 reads CASSQGRGYSNQPQHF. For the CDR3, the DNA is TGCGCCAGCAGCCAAGGAAGGGGTTATAGCAATCAGCCCCAGCATTTT.

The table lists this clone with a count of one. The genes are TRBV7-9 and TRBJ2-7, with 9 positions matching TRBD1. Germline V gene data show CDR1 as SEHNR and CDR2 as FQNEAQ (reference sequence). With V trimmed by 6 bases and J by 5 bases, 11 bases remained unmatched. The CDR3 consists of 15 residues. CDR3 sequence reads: CASSARGQGVNEQYF. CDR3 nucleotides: TGTGCCAGCAGTGCCAGGGGACAGGGCGTAAACGAGCAGTACTTC.

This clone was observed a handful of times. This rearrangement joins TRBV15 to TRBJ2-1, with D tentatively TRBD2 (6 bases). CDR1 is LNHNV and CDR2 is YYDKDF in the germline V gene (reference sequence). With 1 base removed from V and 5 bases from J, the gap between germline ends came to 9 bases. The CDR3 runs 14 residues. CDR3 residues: CATSRVAENNEQFF. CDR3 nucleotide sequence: TGTGCCACCAGCAGAGTAGCGGAGAACAATGAGCAGTTCTTC. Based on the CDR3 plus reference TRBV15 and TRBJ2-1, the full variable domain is DAMVIQNPRYQVTQFGKPVTLSCSQTLNHNVMYWYQQKSSQAPKLLFHYYDKDFNNEADTPDNFQSRRPNTSFCFLDIRSPGLGDTAMYLCATSRVAENNEQFFGPGTRLTVL.

This CDR3 reads CAWRNGGQALYTF. CDR3 nucleotide sequence: TGTGCCTGGAGAAACGGGGGACAGGCTCTCTACACCTTC. The chain recombines TRBV30 with TRBJ1-2, with TRBD1 matching over 8 bases. Germline V gene lookup returns CDR1 GTSNPN and CDR2 SVGIG (reference sequence). V was pared by 3 bases and J by 10 bases, with 10 bases of the junction left unmatched. The CDR3 extends over 13 amino acids.

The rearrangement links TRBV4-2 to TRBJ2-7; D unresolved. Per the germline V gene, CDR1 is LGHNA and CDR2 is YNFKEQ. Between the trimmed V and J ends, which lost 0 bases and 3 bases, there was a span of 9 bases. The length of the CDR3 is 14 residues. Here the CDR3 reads CASSQDRYSYEQYF. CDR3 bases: TGTGCCAGCAGCCAAGATCGATACAGCTACGAGCAGTACTTC.

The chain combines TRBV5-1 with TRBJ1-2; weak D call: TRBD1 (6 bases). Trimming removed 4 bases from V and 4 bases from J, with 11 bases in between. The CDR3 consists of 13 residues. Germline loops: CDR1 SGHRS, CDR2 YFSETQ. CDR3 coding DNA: TGCGCCAGCAGCATTGGACAGACCTATGGCTACACCTTC. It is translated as CASSIGQTYGYTF.

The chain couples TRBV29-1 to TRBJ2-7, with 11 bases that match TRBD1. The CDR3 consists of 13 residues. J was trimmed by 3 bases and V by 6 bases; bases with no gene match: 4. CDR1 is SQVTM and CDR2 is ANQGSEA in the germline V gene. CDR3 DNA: TGCAGCGTCCATGGGACAGGGGGCTACGAGCAGTACTTC. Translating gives CSVHGTGGYEQYF.

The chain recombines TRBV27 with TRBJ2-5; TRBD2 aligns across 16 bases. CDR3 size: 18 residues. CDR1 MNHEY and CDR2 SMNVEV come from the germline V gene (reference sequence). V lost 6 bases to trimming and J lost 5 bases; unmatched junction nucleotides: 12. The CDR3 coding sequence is TGTGCCAGCAGGGCCGGGACTAGCGGGAGGGCCGAGGGGGAGACCCAGTACTTC. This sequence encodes CASRAGTSGRAEGETQYF.